Listed below are T cell receptor beta chains from one sample, sequenced in a study of graft-versus-host responses after intestinal transplantation. Which antigens these TCRs recognize remains unknown. Assay used: immunoSEQ multiplex PCR; TCRdb lists only in-frame clones, some missing. The sample lists 130,000 to 150,000 clones, 80% to 95% occurring once. The input for sequencing was unstimulated CD4+ T cells sorted from spleen or lymph node cells, taken before intestinal transplant. The receptors derive from a human donor who received an intestinal transplant. CDR3s include the opening cysteine and the closing phenylalanine or tryptophan. D genes are given only for firm matches.

TGTGCCAGCAGTTTACCCGGGACAGATAATCAGCCCCAGCATTTT	CASSLPGTDNQPQHF	TRBJ1-5	TRBD1	TRBV28
TGCGCCAGCAGCGAGAGACTAGCGGGAGGGCCGATCTCCTACAATGAGCAGTTCTTC	CASSERLAGGPISYNEQFF	TRBJ2-1	TRBD2	TRBV5-1
TGCGCCAGCAGCTTTCAAGGGACAGGCCGCTCTGGGGCCAACGTCCTGACTTTC	CASSFQGTGRSGANVLTF	TRBJ2-6	TRBD1	TRBV5-1
TGTGCCAGCAGTTACTCGACACTAGCGATGACAGATACGCAGTATTTT	CASSYSTLAMTDTQYF	TRBJ2-3	TRBD2	TRBV6-5
TGTGCCTTTTCGGGGGGAAGCAATCAGCCCCAGCATTTT	CAFSGGSNQPQHF	TRBJ1-5	-	TRBV2
TGTGCCAGTAGTATTGAACAGGGATTCACAGATACGCAGTATTTT	CASSIEQGFTDTQYF	TRBJ2-3	-	TRBV19
TGTGCCAGCAGCTTAGGGCCGCGGGAGACCCAGTACTTC	CASSLGPRETQYF	TRBJ2-5	-	TRBV13
TGTGCCAGCAGCGTCGAAATAGTCTCCTACGAGCAGTACTTC	CASSVEIVSYEQYF	TRBJ2-7	-	TRBV7-2
TGTGCCAGGGACGGCCGGGACTCTAACTCCTACGAGCAGTACTTC	CARDGRDSNSYEQYF	TRBJ2-7	-	TRBV6-6
TGTGCCAGCAGCGTGTCCGGGAGGGCCGAAAACGAGCAGTACTTC	CASSVSGRAENEQYF	TRBJ2-7	TRBD2	TRBV9
TGTGCCTGGGTCCAAGGAAGTTTGAACACCGGGGAGCTGTTTTTT	CAWVQGSLNTGELFF	TRBJ2-2	-	TRBV30
TGTGCCACCAGCAGAGGCGGGGGGAATAACTACGAGCAGTACTTC	CATSRGGGNNYEQYF	TRBJ2-7	TRBD2	TRBV15
TGCGCCAGCAGCTTGGGGGGACAGGGGAATGGCTACACCTTC	CASSLGGQGNGYTF	TRBJ1-2	TRBD1	TRBV5-1
TGTGCCAGCAGTTACTCCCGCGGGACCTCCTACGAGCAGTACTTC	CASSYSRGTSYEQYF	TRBJ2-7	-	TRBV6-9
TGCGCCAGCAGCCCCTCGGGGAGGGCGGAGACCCAGTACTTC	CASSPSGRAETQYF	TRBJ2-5	TRBD2	TRBV28
TGTGCCAGCAGCGGGACTACCGCCTCCTACAATGAGCAGTTCTTC	CASSGTTASYNEQFF	TRBJ2-1	TRBD2	TRBV5-6
TGCGCCAGCCAGTTGAAGGCAGCGGGAATTTACGAGCAGTACTTC	CASQLKAAGIYEQYF	TRBJ2-7	TRBD2	TRBV10-1
TGTGCCGCAGGGGTTTATATCGGCAATCAGCCCCAGCATTTT	CAAGVYIGNQPQHF	TRBJ1-5	-	TRBV9
TGTGCCAGCAGCTTAGGAGGTTTGGGAAACATTCAGTACTTC	CASSLGGLGNIQYF	TRBJ2-4	-	TRBV7-9
TGCGCCAGCAGCCAGGGAGTCCACAATGAGCAGTTCTTC	CASSQGVHNEQFF	TRBJ2-1	-	TRBV4-1
TGTGCCAGCAGCCCCAGGACAGGGGGATATGGCTACACCTTC	CASSPRTGGYGYTF	TRBJ1-2	TRBD1	TRBV7-9
TGTGCCAGCAGCATCCCACCAGATACGCAGTATTTT	CASSIPPDTQYF	TRBJ2-3	-	TRBV9
TGTGCCAGCAGTTTAGATTGGACAGGGTCACTGTTTTTT	CASSLDWTGSLFF	TRBJ1-4	TRBD1	TRBV27
TGTGCCAGCAGCTTAGTGACAGGGGTTATATACGAGCAGTACTTC	CASSLVTGVIYEQYF	TRBJ2-7	TRBD1	TRBV7-9
TGTGCCAGCAAACTAGCAACCGGGGAGCTGTTTTTT	CASKLATGELFF	TRBJ2-2	-	TRBV28
TGTGCCAGCAGCGTCTATCGAGGAGCCTACGAGCAGTACTTC	CASSVYRGAYEQYF	TRBJ2-7	-	TRBV7-2
TGTGCCAGCAGCTCACTTGGACAGGGAACTTTCCTACGCAGCTTC	CASSSLGQGTFLRSF	TRBJ2-7	TRBD1	TRBV7-2
TGTGCCAGCAGCGTAGCATCGGGCAGGGTGTCGATGGATGAGCAGTTCTTC	CASSVASGRVSMDEQFF	TRBJ2-1	-	TRBV9
TGTGCCAGCAGCTTGGGGGGCAGGGTAGGCGAGCAGTACTTC	CASSLGGRVGEQYF	TRBJ2-7	-	TRBV5-6
TGTGCCAGCAGCGGAAAACAGGGGTCCCTTCAAGAGACCCAGTACTTC	CASSGKQGSLQETQYF	TRBJ2-5	TRBD1	TRBV5-4
TGTGCCAGCACTACTAGCTCCTACAATGAGCAGTTCTTC	CASTTSSYNEQFF	TRBJ2-1	-	TRBV6-5
TGTGCCAGCAGTATTTCCGGGACAGGGCTGGGCACAGATACGCAGTATTTT	CASSISGTGLGTDTQYF	TRBJ2-3	TRBD1	TRBV2
TGTGCCAGCAGCGCGGGACAGGGCCACGAGCAGTACTTC	CASSAGQGHEQYF	TRBJ2-7	TRBD1	TRBV11-3
TGTGCCAGCAGCGTAGGGGGGGTTCCTAGCACAGATACGCAGTATTTT	CASSVGGVPSTDTQYF	TRBJ2-3	-	TRBV9
TGTGCCAGCAGTGAAGGAATGGGATTCCTAGCAACTAATGAAAAACTGTTTTTT	CASSEGMGFLATNEKLFF	TRBJ1-4	-	TRBV6-1
TGTGCCAGCAGTTCAGGGAGTCAAGAGACCCAGTACTTC	CASSSGSQETQYF	TRBJ2-5	-	TRBV28
TGCGCCAGCAGCTTGGTACTAGCGGGAATTAGCACAGATACGCAGTATTTT	CASSLVLAGISTDTQYF	TRBJ2-3	TRBD2	TRBV5-1
TGTGCCAGCACCCGCCTGAGCACAGATACGCAGTATTTT	CASTRLSTDTQYF	TRBJ2-3	-	TRBV28
TGTGCCAGCAGCTTGGGGTGGGGGGACGACTACGAGCAGTACTTC	CASSLGWGDDYEQYF	TRBJ2-7	-	TRBV7-9
TGTGCCAGGAAGGCAGCGGGCGACAATGAGCAGTTCTTC	CARKAAGDNEQFF	TRBJ2-1	-	TRBV14
TGTGCCAGCAGGCGATCTTTGGGATTCGATGAGCAGTTCTTC	CASRRSLGFDEQFF	TRBJ2-1	-	TRBV6-6
TGTGCCAGCAGTCCACAGGGGTATAATTCACCCCTCCACTTT	CASSPQGYNSPLHF	TRBJ1-6	TRBD1	TRBV28